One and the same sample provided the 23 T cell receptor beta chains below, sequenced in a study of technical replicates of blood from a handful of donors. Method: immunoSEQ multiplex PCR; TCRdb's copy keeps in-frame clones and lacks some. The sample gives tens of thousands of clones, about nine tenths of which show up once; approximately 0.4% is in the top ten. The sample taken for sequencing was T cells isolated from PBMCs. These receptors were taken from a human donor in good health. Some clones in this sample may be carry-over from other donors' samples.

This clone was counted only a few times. This chain's CDR3 is CASTRQGSSLLGAEAFF. The CDR3 coding sequence is TGCGCCAGCACACGACAGGGGAGCAGTCTACTAGGGGCTGAAGCTTTCTTT. This rearrangement joins TRBV5-1 to TRBJ1-1, with 8 bases matching TRBD1. The V gene's germline CDR1 is SGHRS and CDR2 YFSETQ. The CDR3 consists of 17 residues. Trimming cost V 6 bases and J 6 bases; bases outside gene matches: 19.

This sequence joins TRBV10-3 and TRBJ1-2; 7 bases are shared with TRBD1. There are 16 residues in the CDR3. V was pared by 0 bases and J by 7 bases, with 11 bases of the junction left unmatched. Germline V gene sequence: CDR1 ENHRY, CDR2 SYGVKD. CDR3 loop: CAISESRGTAHIGYTF. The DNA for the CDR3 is TGTGCCATCAGTGAGTCTCGCGGGACAGCCCATATTGGCTACACCTTC.

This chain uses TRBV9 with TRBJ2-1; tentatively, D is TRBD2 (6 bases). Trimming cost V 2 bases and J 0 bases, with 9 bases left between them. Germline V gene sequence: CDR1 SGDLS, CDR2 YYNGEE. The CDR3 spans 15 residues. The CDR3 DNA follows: TGTGCCAGCAGCGTTTTTAGCGGCTCCTACAATGAGCAGTTCTTC. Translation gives CASSVFSGSYNEQFF.

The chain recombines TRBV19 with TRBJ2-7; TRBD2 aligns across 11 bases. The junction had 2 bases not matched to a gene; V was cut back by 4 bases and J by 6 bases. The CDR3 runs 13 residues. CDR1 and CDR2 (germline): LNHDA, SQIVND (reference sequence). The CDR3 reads CASSTGTSGEQYF. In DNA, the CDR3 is TGTGCCAGTAGTACCGGGACTAGCGGCGAGCAGTACTTC.

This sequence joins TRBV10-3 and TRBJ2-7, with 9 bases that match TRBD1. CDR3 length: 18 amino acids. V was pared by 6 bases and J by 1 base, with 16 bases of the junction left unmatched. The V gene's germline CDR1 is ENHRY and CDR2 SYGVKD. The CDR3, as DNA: TGTGCCATCAGCGAAGCGGGACAGGGTACCCCTTCTTCCTACGAGCAGTACTTC. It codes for CAISEAGQGTPSSYEQYF.

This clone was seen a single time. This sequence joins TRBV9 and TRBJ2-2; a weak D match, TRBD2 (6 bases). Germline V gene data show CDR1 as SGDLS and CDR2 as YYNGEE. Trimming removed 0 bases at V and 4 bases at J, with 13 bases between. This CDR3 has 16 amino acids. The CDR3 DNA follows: TGTGCCAGCAGCGTAGCGGGAGACAGCCTCACCGGGGAGCTGTTTTTT. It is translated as CASSVAGDSLTGELFF.

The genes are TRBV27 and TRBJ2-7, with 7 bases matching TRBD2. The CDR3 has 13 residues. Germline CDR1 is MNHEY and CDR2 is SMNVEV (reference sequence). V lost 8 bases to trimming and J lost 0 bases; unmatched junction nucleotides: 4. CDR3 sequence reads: CASLGGSSYEQYF. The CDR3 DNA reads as TGTGCCAGCCTCGGGGGGAGCTCCTACGAGCAGTACTTC.

The CDR3, as DNA: TGTGCCAGCAGCTACGGACTAGCACAAGAGACCCAGTACTTC. It is translated as CASSYGLAQETQYF. The chain carries TRBV5-4 and TRBJ2-5; TRBD2 matches at 8 bases. V lost 3 bases to trimming and J lost 2 bases; unmatched junction nucleotides: 3. The CDR3 covers 14 residues. Germline V lookup: CDR1 SGHNT, CDR2 YYREEE (reference sequence).

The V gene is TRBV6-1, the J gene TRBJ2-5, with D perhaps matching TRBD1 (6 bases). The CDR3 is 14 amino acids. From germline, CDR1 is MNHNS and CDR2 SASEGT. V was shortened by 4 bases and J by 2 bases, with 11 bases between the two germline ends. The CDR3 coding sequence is TGTGCCAGCAGTGGTCCGACAGGACAAGAGACCCAGTACTTC. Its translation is CASSGPTGQETQYF.

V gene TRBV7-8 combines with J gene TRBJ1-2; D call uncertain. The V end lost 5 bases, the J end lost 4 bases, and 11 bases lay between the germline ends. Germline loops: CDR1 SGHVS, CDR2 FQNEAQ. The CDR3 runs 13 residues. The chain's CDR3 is CASSLSRFYGYTF. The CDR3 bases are TGTGCCAGCAGCCTGTCCAGATTCTATGGCTACACCTTC.

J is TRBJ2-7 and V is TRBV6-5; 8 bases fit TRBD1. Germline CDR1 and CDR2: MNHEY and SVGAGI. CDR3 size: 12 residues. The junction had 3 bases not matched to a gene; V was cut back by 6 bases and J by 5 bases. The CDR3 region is CASRDRGNEQYF. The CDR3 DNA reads TGTGCCAGCAGAGACAGGGGAAACGAGCAGTACTTC.

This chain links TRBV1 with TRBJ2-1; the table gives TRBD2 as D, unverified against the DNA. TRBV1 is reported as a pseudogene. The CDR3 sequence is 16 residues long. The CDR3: CTSSQERQRRDNEQFF. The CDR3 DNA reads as TGCACCAGCAGCCAGGAGCGGCAAAGACGGGACAATGAGCAGTTCTTC.

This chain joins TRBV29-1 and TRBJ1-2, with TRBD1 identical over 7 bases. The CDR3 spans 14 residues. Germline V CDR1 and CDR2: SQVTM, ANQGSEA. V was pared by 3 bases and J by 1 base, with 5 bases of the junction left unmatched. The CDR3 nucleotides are TGCAGCGTTGAGGGCAGGGGGGATAACTATGGCTACACCTTC. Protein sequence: CSVEGRGDNYGYTF.

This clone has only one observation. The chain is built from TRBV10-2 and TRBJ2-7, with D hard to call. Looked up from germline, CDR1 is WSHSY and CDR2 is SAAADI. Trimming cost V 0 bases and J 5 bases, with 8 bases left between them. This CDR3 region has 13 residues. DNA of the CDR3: TGCGCCAGCAGTGAGTCGATGAGCGACGAGCAGTACTTC. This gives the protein CASSESMSDEQYF.

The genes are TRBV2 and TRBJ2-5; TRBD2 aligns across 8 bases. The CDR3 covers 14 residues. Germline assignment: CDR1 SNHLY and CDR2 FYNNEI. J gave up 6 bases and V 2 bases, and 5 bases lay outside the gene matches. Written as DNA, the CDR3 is TGTGCCAGCAGTGAACTCGCGGGAGGAAAGACCCAGTACTTC. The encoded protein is CASSELAGGKTQYF.

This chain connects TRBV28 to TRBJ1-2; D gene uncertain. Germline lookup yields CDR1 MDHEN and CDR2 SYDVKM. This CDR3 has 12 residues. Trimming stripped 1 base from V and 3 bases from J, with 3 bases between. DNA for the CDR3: TGTGCCAGCAGTTTATTAGACTATGGCTACACCTTC. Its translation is CASSLLDYGYTF.

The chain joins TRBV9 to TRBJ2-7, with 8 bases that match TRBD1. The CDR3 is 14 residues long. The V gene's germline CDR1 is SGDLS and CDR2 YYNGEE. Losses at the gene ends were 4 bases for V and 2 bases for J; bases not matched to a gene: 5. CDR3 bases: TGTGCCAGCAGCCCCCGACAGGGGACCTACGAGCAGTACTTC. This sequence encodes CASSPRQGTYEQYF.

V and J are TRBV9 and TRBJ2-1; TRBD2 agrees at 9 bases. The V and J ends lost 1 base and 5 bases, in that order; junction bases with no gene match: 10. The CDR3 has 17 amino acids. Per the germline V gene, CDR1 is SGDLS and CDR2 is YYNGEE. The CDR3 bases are TGTGCCAGCAGCGTAAGCGTTGGACTAGCGAACCACAATGAGCAGTTCTTC. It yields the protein CASSVSVGLANHNEQFF. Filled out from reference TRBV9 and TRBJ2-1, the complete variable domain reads DSGVTQTPKHLITATGQRVTLRCSPRSGDLSVYWYQQSLDQGLQFLIQYYNGEERAKGNILERFSAQQFPDLHSELNLSSLELGDSALYFCASSVSVGLANHNEQFFGPGTRLTVL.

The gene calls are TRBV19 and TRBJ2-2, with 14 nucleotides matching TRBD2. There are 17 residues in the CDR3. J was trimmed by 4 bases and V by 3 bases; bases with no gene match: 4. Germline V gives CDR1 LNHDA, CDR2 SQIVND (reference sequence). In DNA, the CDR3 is TGTGCCAGTAGTATGCTAGGGACTAGCGGGAGCACCGGGGAGCTGTTTTTT. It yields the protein CASSMLGTSGSTGELFF.

CDR3 sequence (DNA): TGTGCCAGTAGTATTGACAGTATTGAAGCTTTCTTT. Amino acid sequence: CASSIDSIEAFF. The gene calls are TRBV19 and TRBJ1-1, with a weak D call TRBD1 (5 bases). The CDR3 runs 12 residues. CDR1 is LNHDA, CDR2 SQIVND, per germline (reference sequence). V was trimmed by 3 bases and J by 7 bases, leaving 9 bases between them.

The DNA of the CDR3 is TGCGCCAGCAGCCATCGACACCCACCGGGGTCAGCCCAGCATTTT. It is translated as CASSHRHPPGSAQHF. The chain has TRBV4-1 and TRBJ1-5; D is unresolved. Germline CDR1 and CDR2: MGHRA and YSYEKL. This CDR3 has 15 amino acids. Trimming cost V 3 bases and J 11 bases, with 20 bases left between them.

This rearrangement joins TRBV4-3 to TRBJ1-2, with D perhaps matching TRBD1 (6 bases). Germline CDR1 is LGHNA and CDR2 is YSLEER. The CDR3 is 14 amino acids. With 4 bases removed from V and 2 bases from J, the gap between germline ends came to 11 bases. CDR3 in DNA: TGCGCCAGCAGCCTGAGGGGGGGAAACTATGGCTACACCTTC. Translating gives CASSLRGGNYGYTF.

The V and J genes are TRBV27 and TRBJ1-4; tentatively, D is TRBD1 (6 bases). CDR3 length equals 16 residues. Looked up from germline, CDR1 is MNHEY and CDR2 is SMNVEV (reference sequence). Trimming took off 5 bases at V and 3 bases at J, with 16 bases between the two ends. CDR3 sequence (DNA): TGTGCCAGCAGTACGGTCCAGGGGTTGCCTAATGAAAAACTGTTTTTT. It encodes CASSTVQGLPNEKLFF. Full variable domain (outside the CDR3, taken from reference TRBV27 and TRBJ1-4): EAQVTQNPRYLITVTGKKLTVTCSQNMNHEYMSWYRQDPGLGLRQIYYSMNVEVTDKGDVPEGYKVSRKEKRNFPLILESPSPNQTSLYFCASSTVQGLPNEKLFFGSGTQLSVL.